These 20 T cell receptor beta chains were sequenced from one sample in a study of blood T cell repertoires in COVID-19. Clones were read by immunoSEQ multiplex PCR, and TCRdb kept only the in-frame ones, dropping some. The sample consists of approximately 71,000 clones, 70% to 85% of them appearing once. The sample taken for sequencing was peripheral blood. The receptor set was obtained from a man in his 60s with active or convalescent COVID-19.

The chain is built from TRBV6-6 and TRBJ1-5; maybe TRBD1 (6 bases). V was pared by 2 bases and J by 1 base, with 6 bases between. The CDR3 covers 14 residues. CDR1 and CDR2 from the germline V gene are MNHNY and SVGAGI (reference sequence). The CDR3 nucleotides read TGTGCCAGCAGTTACGACAGGAGCAATCAGCCCCAGCATTTT. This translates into CASSYDRSNQPQHF.

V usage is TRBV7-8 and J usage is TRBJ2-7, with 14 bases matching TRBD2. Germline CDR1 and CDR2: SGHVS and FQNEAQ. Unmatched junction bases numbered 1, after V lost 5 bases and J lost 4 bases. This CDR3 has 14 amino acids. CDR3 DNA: TGTGCCAGCAGCGGGACTAGCGGGGGATACGAGCAGTACTTC. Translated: CASSGTSGGYEQYF.

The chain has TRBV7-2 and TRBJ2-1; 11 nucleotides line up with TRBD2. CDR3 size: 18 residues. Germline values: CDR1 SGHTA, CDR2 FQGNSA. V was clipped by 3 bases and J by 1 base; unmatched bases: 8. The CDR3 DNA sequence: TGTGCCAGCAGCTTCGTCGCGTCTAGCGGGGGGTCCTACAATGAGCAGTTCTTC. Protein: CASSFVASSGGSYNEQFF.

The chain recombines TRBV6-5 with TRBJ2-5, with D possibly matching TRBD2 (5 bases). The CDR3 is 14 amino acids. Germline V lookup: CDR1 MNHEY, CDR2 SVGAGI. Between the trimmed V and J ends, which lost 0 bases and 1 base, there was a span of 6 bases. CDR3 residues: CASSYSTTQETQYF. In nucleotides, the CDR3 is TGTGCCAGCAGTTACTCGACTACCCAAGAGACCCAGTACTTC.

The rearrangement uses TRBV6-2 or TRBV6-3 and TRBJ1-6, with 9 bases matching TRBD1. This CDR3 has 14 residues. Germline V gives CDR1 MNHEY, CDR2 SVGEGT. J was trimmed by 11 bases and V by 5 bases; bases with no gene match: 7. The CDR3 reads CASSPGTGRAPLHF. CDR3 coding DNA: TGTGCCAGCAGTCCCGGGACAGGGCGGGCACCCCTCCACTTT.

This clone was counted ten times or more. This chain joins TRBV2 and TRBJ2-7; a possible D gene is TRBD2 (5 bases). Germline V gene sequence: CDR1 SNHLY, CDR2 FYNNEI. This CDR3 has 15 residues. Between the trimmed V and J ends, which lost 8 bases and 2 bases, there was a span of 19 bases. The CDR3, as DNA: TGTGCCAGCGATCCGAGGGTGGGCCCCCCCTACGAGCAGTACTTC. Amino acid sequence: CASDPRVGPPYEQYF.

This CDR3 reads CASSKDIDDGGGEWDEQFF. The CDR3 bases are TGTGCCAGCAGCAAAGATATTGACGATGGAGGGGGCGAATGGGATGAGCAGTTCTTC. This chain connects TRBV21-1 to TRBJ2-1; the table names TRBD1, a call not compared with the DNA. TRBV21-1 is a known pseudogene. The CDR3 consists of 19 residues.

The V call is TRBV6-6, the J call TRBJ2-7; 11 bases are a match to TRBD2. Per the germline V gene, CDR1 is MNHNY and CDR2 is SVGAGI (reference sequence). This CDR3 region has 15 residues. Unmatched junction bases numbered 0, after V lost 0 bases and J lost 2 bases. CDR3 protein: CASSYSTSGAYEQYF. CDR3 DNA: TGTGCCAGCAGTTACTCGACTAGCGGGGCCTACGAGCAGTACTTC.

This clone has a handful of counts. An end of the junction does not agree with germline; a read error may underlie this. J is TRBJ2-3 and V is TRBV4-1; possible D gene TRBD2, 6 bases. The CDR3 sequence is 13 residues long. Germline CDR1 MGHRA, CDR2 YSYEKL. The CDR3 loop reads CASSQDQRGSGHF. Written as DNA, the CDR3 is TGCGCCAGCAGCCAAGATCAACGGGGGTCGGGGCATTTT.

The CDR3: CASSLDEGRTEAFF. CDR3 DNA: TGCGCCAGCAGCTTGGACGAGGGGAGGACTGAAGCTTTCTTT. This chain connects TRBV5-1 to TRBJ1-1, with D perhaps TRBD1 (5 bases). From germline, CDR1 is SGHRS and CDR2 YFSETQ. V was shortened by 0 bases and J by 5 bases, with 11 bases between the two germline ends. CDR3 length: 14 residues.

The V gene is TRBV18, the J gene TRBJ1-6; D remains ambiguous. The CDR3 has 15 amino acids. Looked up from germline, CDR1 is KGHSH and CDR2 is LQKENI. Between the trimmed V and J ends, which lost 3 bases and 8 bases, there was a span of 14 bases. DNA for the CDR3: TGTGCCAGCTCACCCTCGACTCGAGGAGATTCACCCCTCCACTTT. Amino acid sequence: CASSPSTRGDSPLHF.

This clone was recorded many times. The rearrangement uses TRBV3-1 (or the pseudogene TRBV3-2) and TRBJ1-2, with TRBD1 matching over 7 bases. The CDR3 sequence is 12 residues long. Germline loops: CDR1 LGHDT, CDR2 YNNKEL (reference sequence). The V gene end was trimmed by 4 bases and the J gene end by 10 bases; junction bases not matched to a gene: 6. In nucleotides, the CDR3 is TGTGCCAGCAGCCGGGACAGCCATCTCTACACCTTC. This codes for CASSRDSHLYTF.

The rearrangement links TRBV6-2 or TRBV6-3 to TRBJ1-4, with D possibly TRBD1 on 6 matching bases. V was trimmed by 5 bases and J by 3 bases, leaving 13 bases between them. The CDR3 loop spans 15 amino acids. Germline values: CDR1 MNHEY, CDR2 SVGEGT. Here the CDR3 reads CASSNRTASNEKLFF. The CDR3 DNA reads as TGTGCCAGCAGTAACCGGACAGCCTCTAATGAAAAACTGTTTTTT.

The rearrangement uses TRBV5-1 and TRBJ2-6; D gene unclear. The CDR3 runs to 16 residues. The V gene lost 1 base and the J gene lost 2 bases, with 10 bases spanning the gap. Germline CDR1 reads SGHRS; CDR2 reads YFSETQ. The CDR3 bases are TGCGCCAGCAGCTTGCAGGTCGGAACTGGGGCCAACGTCCTGACTTTC. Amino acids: CASSLQVGTGANVLTF.

As DNA, the CDR3 is TGTGCCAGCAGCTTAGGGCAAGTAAACACCGGGGAGCTGTTTTTT. Translation gives CASSLGQVNTGELFF. The chain joins TRBV7-9 to TRBJ2-2; the D is unclear. Looked up from germline, CDR1 is SEHNR and CDR2 is FQNEAQ (reference sequence). Trimming took off 1 base at V and 2 bases at J, with 8 bases between the two ends. The CDR3 totals 15 residues.

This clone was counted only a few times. The chain's CDR3 is CSAVGTPAYNEQFF. The CDR3 DNA sequence: TGCAGCGCAGTAGGGACTCCGGCCTACAATGAGCAGTTCTTC. The genes are TRBV29-1 and TRBJ2-1; weak D call: TRBD2 (6 bases). Germline V CDR1 and CDR2: SQVTM, ANQGSEA. The CDR3 totals 14 residues. Trimming shortened V by 7 bases and J by 2 bases, and 15 bases separated the two germline ends.

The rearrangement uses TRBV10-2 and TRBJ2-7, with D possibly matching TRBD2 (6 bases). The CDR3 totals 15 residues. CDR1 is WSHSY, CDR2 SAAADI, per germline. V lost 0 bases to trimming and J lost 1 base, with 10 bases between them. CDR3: CASSESRAGSYEQYF. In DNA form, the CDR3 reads TGCGCCAGCAGTGAGTCGCGGGCGGGATCCTACGAGCAGTACTTC.

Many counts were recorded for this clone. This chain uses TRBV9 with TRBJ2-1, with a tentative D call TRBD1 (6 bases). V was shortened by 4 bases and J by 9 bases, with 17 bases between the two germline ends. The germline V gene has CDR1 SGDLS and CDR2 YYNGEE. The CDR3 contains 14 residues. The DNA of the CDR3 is TGTGCCAGCAGCCCCCGGGACATTGAGGGTGAGCAGTTCTTC. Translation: CASSPRDIEGEQFF.

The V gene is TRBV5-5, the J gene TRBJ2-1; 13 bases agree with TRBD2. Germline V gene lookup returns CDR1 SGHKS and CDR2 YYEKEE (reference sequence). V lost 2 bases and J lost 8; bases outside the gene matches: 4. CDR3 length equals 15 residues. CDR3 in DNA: TGTGCCAGCAGCTTACTAGCGGGGGGGAACTATGAGCAGTTCTTC. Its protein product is CASSLLAGGNYEQFF.

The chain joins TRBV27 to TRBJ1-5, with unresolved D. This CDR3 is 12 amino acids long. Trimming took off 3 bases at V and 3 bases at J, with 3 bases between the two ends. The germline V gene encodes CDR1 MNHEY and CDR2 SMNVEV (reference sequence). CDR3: CASSFINQPQHF. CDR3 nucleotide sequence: TGTGCCAGCAGTTTTATCAATCAGCCCCAGCATTTT.